A selection of T cell receptor beta chains follows, all from one sample in a study of blood T cell repertoires in COVID-19. Only in-frame clones appear in the TCRdb table, and some are missing; sequencing was by immunoSEQ multiplex PCR. The data hold fewer than 400,000 clones, with about 88% observed a single time. The sequenced sample was peripheral blood. Source of these receptors: a human donor in a cohort sampled during active COVID-19. The CDR3 runs from the conserved cysteine through the conserved F or W. Each record gives: clone size, D gene, J gene, CDR3 length, V gene, CDR3 protein, CDR3 DNA. D genes are given only for firm matches. Clone size, where shown, is once, few, many, or a class for clones that have expanded.

size: once; D: NA; J: TRBJ1-1; length: 19; V: TRBV3-1/TRBV3-2; CDR3: CASSQEAFKLGQTNTEAFF; DNA: TGTGCCAGCAGCCAAGAGGCCTTTAAACTCGGACAGACGAACACTGAAGCTTTCTTT
size: NA; D: TRBD1; J: TRBJ1-6; length: 16; V: TRBV6-4; CDR3: CASSRDSNRLNSPLHF; DNA: TGTGCCAGCAGTCGGGACAGTAACAGATTAAATTCACCCCTCCACTTT
size: NA; D: NA; J: TRBJ2-3; length: 13; V: TRBV30; CDR3: CAWSGGNTDTQYF; DNA: TGTGCCTGGAGCGGCGGAAACACAGATACGCAGTATTTT
size: NA; D: TRBD1; J: TRBJ2-5; length: 16; V: TRBV19; CDR3: CASSMGQGGAVETQYF; DNA: TGTGCCAGTAGTATGGGACAGGGTGGGGCTGTAGAGACCCAGTACTTC
size: NA; D: NA; J: TRBJ1-1; length: 19; V: TRBV6-6; CDR3: CASSPRNYYPPGYHTEAFF; DNA: TGTGCCAGCAGTCCGAGAAACTATTATCCGCCGGGATACCACACTGAAGCTTTCTTT
size: NA; D: TRBD1; J: TRBJ1-6; length: 13; V: TRBV2; CDR3: CASSRDRVSSLHF; DNA: TGTGCCAGCAGTAGGGACAGGGTTTCATCCCTCCACTTT
size: NA; D: NA; J: TRBJ1-1; length: 14; V: TRBV10-3; CDR3: CAISESKSMREAFF; DNA: TGTGCCATCAGTGAGTCGAAGTCGATGCGAGAAGCTTTCTTT
size: NA; D: TRBD1; J: TRBJ1-1; length: 14; V: TRBV20-1; CDR3: CSASISGTGSGAFF; DNA: TGCAGTGCTAGTATTTCCGGGACAGGGTCGGGGGCTTTCTTT
size: NA; D: NA; J: TRBJ1-1; length: 14; V: TRBV15; CDR3: CATSMGHLNTEAFF; DNA: TGTGCCACCAGCATGGGACACCTGAACACTGAAGCTTTCTTT
size: once; D: NA; J: TRBJ2-7; length: 15; V: TRBV29-1; CDR3: CSVEARGPSSYEQYF; DNA: TGCAGCGTTGAAGCCAGGGGTCCGAGCTCCTACGAGCAGTACTTC
size: NA; D: NA; J: TRBJ1-3; length: 14; V: TRBV19; CDR3: CASSPVASGNTIYF; DNA: TGTGCCAGTAGCCCAGTAGCCTCTGGAAACACCATATATTTT
size: NA; D: TRBD1; J: TRBJ1-5; length: 14; V: TRBV30; CDR3: CAWSVQGAGQPQHF; DNA: TGTGCCTGGAGCGTGCAGGGGGCTGGACAGCCCCAGCATTTT
size: few; D: TRBD1; J: TRBJ1-3; length: 16; V: TRBV3-1/TRBV3-2; CDR3: CASSPSTGALGNTIYF; DNA: TGTGCCAGCAGCCCCTCCACAGGGGCTTTGGGAAACACCATATATTTT
size: once; D: NA; J: TRBJ1-1; length: 21; V: TRBV3-1/TRBV3-2; CDR3: CASSQGSPFTGHRRGTTEAFF; DNA: TGTGCCAGCAGCCAAGGCAGCCCCTTCACAGGCCACAGGAGAGGAACCACTGAAGCTTTCTTT
size: NA; D: TRBD1; J: TRBJ1-5; length: 13; V: TRBV19; CDR3: CAPRNRGHQPQHF; DNA: TGTGCCCCAAGGAACAGGGGTCATCAGCCCCAGCATTTT
size: once; D: TRBD2; J: TRBJ2-1; length: 16; V: TRBV7-8; CDR3: CASSFSGPFSYNEQFF; DNA: TGTGCCAGCAGCTTTAGCGGGCCTTTCTCCTACAATGAGCAGTTCTTC
size: medium-sized; D: NA; J: TRBJ2-7; length: 14; V: TRBV4-1; CDR3: CASSQVGGPDEQYF; DNA: TGCGCCAGCAGCCAAGTCGGGGGTCCTGACGAGCAGTACTTC
size: NA; D: TRBD1; J: TRBJ1-1; length: 15; V: TRBV2; CDR3: CASSDRQGMRSEAFF; DNA: TGTGCCAGCAGTGATAGACAGGGGATGAGGTCTGAAGCTTTCTTT
size: NA; D: TRBD1; J: TRBJ2-2; length: 14; V: TRBV19; CDR3: CASKWDRNTGELFF; DNA: TGTGCCAGTAAATGGGACAGGAACACCGGGGAGCTGTTTTTT
size: NA; D: NA; J: TRBJ2-3; length: 15; V: TRBV5-5; CDR3: CASSSRTEHTDTQYF; DNA: TGTGCCAGCAGCTCTAGGACAGAGCACACAGATACGCAGTATTTT
size: NA; D: NA; J: TRBJ1-1; length: 15; V: TRBV2; CDR3: CASSEGAVGNTEAFF; DNA: TGTGCCAGCAGTGAGGGGGCTGTGGGGAACACTGAAGCTTTCTTT
size: NA; D: NA; J: TRBJ1-1; length: 17; V: TRBV11-3; CDR3: CASSFPGPHYMNTEAFF; DNA: TGTGCCAGCAGCTTTCCAGGGCCCCACTACATGAACACTGAAGCTTTCTTT
size: few; D: NA; J: TRBJ1-6; length: 13; V: TRBV7-9; CDR3: CASSLEFGQPLHF; DNA: TGTGCCAGCAGCTTAGAATTCGGACAGCCTCTCCACTTT
size: NA; D: TRBD2; J: TRBJ2-5; length: 15; V: TRBV19; CDR3: CASSTGSGARETQYF; DNA: TGTGCCAGTAGTACTGGCAGCGGGGCCCGCGAGACCCAGTACTTC
size: NA; D: NA; J: TRBJ1-1; length: 14; V: TRBV28; CDR3: CASTLRDMNTEAFF; DNA: TGTGCCAGCACTCTCAGGGACATGAACACTGAAGCTTTCTTT
size: NA; D: TRBD1; J: TRBJ1-4; length: 17; V: TRBV7-9; CDR3: CASSLAVHRGVDEKLFF; DNA: TGTGCCAGCAGCTTAGCGGTACACAGGGGGGTGGATGAAAAACTGTTTTTT
size: NA; D: NA; J: TRBJ1-1; length: 13; V: TRBV6-5; CDR3: CASRIQGNTEAFF; DNA: TGTGCCAGCAGGATACAGGGGAACACTGAAGCTTTCTTT
size: many; D: TRBD1; J: TRBJ1-1; length: 14; V: TRBV5-1; CDR3: CASKETGEDTEAFF; DNA: TGCGCCAGCAAAGAGACAGGGGAGGACACTGAAGCTTTCTTT
size: NA; D: NA; J: TRBJ1-4; length: 15; V: TRBV2; CDR3: CASREETESNEKLFF; DNA: TGTGCCAGCAGGGAAGAGACAGAATCGAATGAAAAACTGTTTTTT
size: NA; D: TRBD1; J: TRBJ2-7; length: 14; V: TRBV30; CDR3: CAWNPTGGLIEQYF; DNA: TGTGCCTGGAACCCGACAGGGGGCCTAATTGAGCAGTACTTC
size: once; D: TRBD2; J: TRBJ2-3; length: 17; V: TRBV5-4; CDR3: CASSLGLAGGMGDTQYF; DNA: TGTGCCAGCAGCTTGGGACTAGCGGGAGGGATGGGAGATACGCAGTATTTT
size: few; D: NA; J: TRBJ1-5; length: 10; V: TRBV28; CDR3: CASGDQPQHF; DNA: TGTGCCAGCGGAGATCAGCCCCAGCATTTT
size: NA; D: TRBD1; J: TRBJ1-6; length: 17; V: TRBV9; CDR3: CASSPRQGSSYNSPLHF; DNA: TGTGCCAGCAGCCCAAGACAGGGTAGCTCCTATAATTCACCCCTCCACTTT
size: NA; D: TRBD2; J: TRBJ2-3; length: 14; V: TRBV30; CDR3: CAWSVRRGGDTQYF; DNA: TGTGCCTGGAGTGTTCGGCGGGGGGGAGATACGCAGTATTTT
size: NA; D: TRBD1; J: TRBJ2-5; length: 16; V: TRBV9; CDR3: CASSPWGRGLWETQYF; DNA: TGTGCCAGCAGCCCCTGGGGTAGGGGGCTTTGGGAGACCCAGTACTTC
size: NA; D: NA; J: TRBJ2-1; length: 18; V: TRBV7-2; CDR3: CASSFLVGGTGTYNEQFF; DNA: TGTGCCAGCAGCTTTCTCGTGGGAGGGACAGGCACCTACAATGAGCAGTTCTTC
size: NA; D: TRBD1; J: TRBJ2-7; length: 16; V: TRBV27; CDR3: CASRLWDGQGEYEQYF; DNA: TGTGCCAGCAGACTATGGGACGGACAGGGGGAATACGAGCAGTACTTC
size: many; D: NA; J: TRBJ1-1; length: 15; V: TRBV4-1; CDR3: CASSQGKAPNTEAFF; DNA: TGCGCCAGCAGCCAAGGAAAAGCCCCGAACACTGAAGCTTTCTTT
size: NA; D: NA; J: TRBJ2-1; length: 15; V: TRBV4-2; CDR3: CASSQGYGTYNEQFF; DNA: TGTGCCAGCAGCCAAGGGTACGGGACTTATAATGAGCAGTTCTTC
size: NA; D: NA; J: TRBJ2-5; length: 18; V: TRBV5-5; CDR3: CASSFPGAGGPQQETQYF; DNA: TGTGCCAGCAGCTTCCCCGGGGCAGGGGGGCCCCAACAAGAGACCCAGTACTTC
size: NA; D: NA; J: TRBJ2-7; length: 13; V: TRBV15; CDR3: CATSRELREEQYF; DNA: TGTGCCACCAGCAGAGAATTAAGGGAGGAGCAGTACTTC
size: NA; D: TRBD1; J: TRBJ2-7; length: 19; V: TRBV7-8; CDR3: CASSLVGSSEPGQAYEQYF; DNA: TGTGCCAGCAGCTTAGTAGGATCATCAGAACCGGGACAGGCCTACGAGCAGTACTTC
size: few; D: NA; J: TRBJ1-2; length: 15; V: TRBV2; CDR3: CASSSRGGEDYGYTF; DNA: TGTGCCAGCAGCTCAAGGGGAGGGGAGGACTATGGCTACACCTTC
size: NA; D: NA; J: TRBJ2-7; length: 13; V: TRBV12-3/TRBV12-4; CDR3: CASSLGWGDEQYF; DNA: TGTGCCAGCAGTTTAGGGTGGGGAGACGAGCAGTACTTC
size: NA; D: NA; J: TRBJ1-6; length: 15; V: TRBV6-2/TRBV6-3; CDR3: CASSYEREINSPLHF; DNA: TGTGCCAGCAGTTACGAACGGGAGATAAATTCACCCCTCCACTTT